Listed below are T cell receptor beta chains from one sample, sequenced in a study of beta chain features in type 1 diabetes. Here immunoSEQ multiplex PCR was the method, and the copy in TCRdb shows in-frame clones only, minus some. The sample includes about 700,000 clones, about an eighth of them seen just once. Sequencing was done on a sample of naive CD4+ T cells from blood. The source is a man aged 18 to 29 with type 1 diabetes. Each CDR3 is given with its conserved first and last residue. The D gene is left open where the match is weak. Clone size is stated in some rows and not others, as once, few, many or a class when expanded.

CDR3: CASSGDRTGRYEQYF; DNA: TGTGCCAGCAGCGGAGATCGGACAGGAAGGTACGAGCAGTACTTC; length: 15; D: TRBD1; V: TRBV6-5; size: few; J: TRBJ2-7
CDR3: CASSQTTAGTNYGYTF; DNA: TGCGCCAGCAGCCAAACGACGGCAGGAACTAATTATGGCTACACCTTC; length: 16; D: -; V: TRBV4-1; size: -; J: TRBJ1-2
CDR3: CASSSSGLDTQYF; DNA: TGCGCCAGCAGCTCCTCAGGTTTAGATACGCAGTATTTT; length: 13; D: -; V: TRBV5-1; size: -; J: TRBJ2-3
CDR3: CASSQPTNYGYTF; DNA: TGTGCCAGCTCACAACCCACGAACTATGGCTACACCTTC; length: 13; D: -; V: TRBV18; size: -; J: TRBJ1-2
CDR3: CASSYEVLPSGANVLTF; DNA: TGTGCCAGCAGTTATGAGGTATTGCCCTCTGGGGCCAACGTCCTGACTTTC; length: 17; D: -; V: TRBV27; size: few; J: TRBJ2-6
CDR3: CASSLESGGPTDTQYF; DNA: TGCGCCAGCAGCTTGGAAAGCGGGGGCCCCACAGATACGCAGTATTTT; length: 16; D: TRBD2; V: TRBV5-1; size: -; J: TRBJ2-3
CDR3: CASSVDRGPRGTEAFF; DNA: TGTGCCAGCTCCGTGGACAGGGGGCCTCGGGGCACTGAAGCTTTCTTT; length: 16; D: TRBD1; V: TRBV18; size: few; J: TRBJ1-1
CDR3: CAISEIGASGANVLTF; DNA: TGTGCCATTAGTGAGATAGGGGCCTCTGGGGCCAACGTCCTGACTTTC; length: 16; D: -; V: TRBV10-3; size: few; J: TRBJ2-6
CDR3: CASSRTTSYEQYF; DNA: TGTGCCAGTAGTAGGACTACCTCCTACGAGCAGTACTTC; length: 13; D: -; V: TRBV19; size: -; J: TRBJ2-7
CDR3: CASSLRGAADYNEQFF; DNA: TGTGCCAGCAGCTTACGGGGGGCCGCGGACTACAATGAGCAGTTCTTC; length: 16; D: -; V: TRBV11-2; size: few; J: TRBJ2-1
CDR3: CAWSGPPNTIYF; DNA: TGTGCCTGGAGTGGCCCCCCGAACACCATATATTTT; length: 12; D: -; V: TRBV30; size: once; J: TRBJ1-3
CDR3: CASSLGSSGQGNYEQYF; DNA: TGTGCCAGCAGCTTAGGCTCAAGCGGACAGGGTAACTACGAGCAGTACTTC; length: 17; D: TRBD1; V: TRBV11-2; size: -; J: TRBJ2-7
CDR3: CAIRSDSTYEQYF; DNA: TGTGCCATCAGGTCGGACAGTACCTACGAGCAGTACTTC; length: 13; D: -; V: TRBV10-3; size: few; J: TRBJ2-7
CDR3: CASSLLSTDTQYF; DNA: TGTGCCAGCAGCCTTCTTAGCACAGATACGCAGTATTTT; length: 13; D: -; V: TRBV7-9; size: few; J: TRBJ2-3
CDR3: CASSFSGQLYGYTF; DNA: TGTGCCAGCAGCTTCTCTGGCCAGCTCTATGGCTACACCTTC; length: 14; D: -; V: TRBV5-4; size: -; J: TRBJ1-2
CDR3: CAWEHVNYGYTF; DNA: TGTGCCTGGGAACACGTCAACTATGGCTACACCTTC; length: 12; D: -; V: TRBV30; size: -; J: TRBJ1-2
CDR3: CASSSPTRLDEQYF; DNA: TGTGCCAGCAGTTCCCCGACCCGGCTCGATGAGCAGTACTTC; length: 14; D: -; V: TRBV25-1; size: -; J: TRBJ2-7
CDR3: CAWGVALTGTPSYEQYF; DNA: TGTGCCTGGGGAGTGGCCCTTACTGGGACACCCTCCTACGAGCAGTACTTC; length: 17; D: -; V: TRBV30; size: -; J: TRBJ2-7
CDR3: CSVVHDEKLFF; DNA: TGCAGCGTTGTTCACGACGAAAAACTGTTTTTT; length: 11; D: -; V: TRBV29-1; size: -; J: TRBJ1-4
CDR3: CASSFQGSYSNQPQHF; DNA: TGTGCCAGCAGCTTTCAGGGGAGCTATAGCAATCAGCCCCAGCATTTT; length: 16; D: -; V: TRBV7-8; size: few; J: TRBJ1-5
CDR3: CATSKTGGASDTQYF; DNA: TGTGCCACCAGCAAAACCGGGGGGGCGTCGGATACGCAGTATTTT; length: 15; D: TRBD2; V: TRBV15; size: -; J: TRBJ2-3
CDR3: CASSLQDRDYGYTF; DNA: TGTGCCAGCAGCCTCCAGGACAGGGACTATGGCTACACCTTC; length: 14; D: TRBD1; V: TRBV11-3; size: -; J: TRBJ1-2
CDR3: CASSSPGDSGANVLTF; DNA: TGTGCCAGCAGCTCCCCGGGGGACTCTGGGGCCAACGTCCTGACTTTC; length: 16; D: -; V: TRBV5-6; size: few; J: TRBJ2-6
CDR3: CASSATGGAWDEQYF; DNA: TGTGCCAGCAGTGCCACAGGGGGCGCTTGGGACGAGCAGTACTTC; length: 15; D: TRBD1; V: TRBV6-5; size: -; J: TRBJ2-7
CDR3: CSVRGSDTEAFF; DNA: TGCAGCGTTCGGGGGTCCGACACTGAAGCTTTCTTT; length: 12; D: -; V: TRBV29-1; size: -; J: TRBJ1-1
CDR3: CASSLAGRDVNEQFF; DNA: TGCGCCAGCAGCTTGGCAGGTAGGGACGTCAATGAGCAGTTCTTC; length: 15; D: -; V: TRBV5-1; size: few; J: TRBJ2-1
CDR3: CASSGGTVPAATEAFF; DNA: TGTGCCAGCAGTGGCGGGACAGTCCCGGCGGCCACTGAAGCTTTCTTT; length: 16; D: TRBD1; V: TRBV25-1; size: -; J: TRBJ1-1
CDR3: CASHGGQPQHF; DNA: TGTGCCAGCCACGGCGGTCAGCCCCAGCATTTT; length: 11; D: -; V: TRBV28; size: few; J: TRBJ1-5
CDR3: CASSFTGSSGANVLTF; DNA: TGCGCCAGCAGCTTCACAGGGAGCTCTGGGGCCAACGTCCTGACTTTC; length: 16; D: -; V: TRBV5-1; size: few; J: TRBJ2-6
CDR3: CASSFLPGQGADTQYF; DNA: TGTGCCAGCAGCTTTCTCCCGGGACAGGGGGCAGATACGCAGTATTTT; length: 16; D: TRBD1; V: TRBV7-8; size: few; J: TRBJ2-3
CDR3: CSVDQGAGYGYTF; DNA: TGCAGCGTTGACCAGGGGGCCGGGTATGGCTACACCTTC; length: 13; D: TRBD1; V: TRBV29-1; size: -; J: TRBJ1-2
CDR3: CASSLTYTEAFF; DNA: TGTGCCAGCAGCTTAACGTACACTGAAGCTTTCTTT; length: 12; D: -; V: TRBV7-9; size: few; J: TRBJ1-1
CDR3: CASSLQQTSNEKLFF; DNA: TGTGCCAGCAGTCTCCAGCAGACTAGTAATGAAAAACTGTTTTTT; length: 15; D: -; V: TRBV2; size: -; J: TRBJ1-4
CDR3: CASSRRQGPRDNEKLFF; DNA: TGTGCCAGCAGCCGACGACAGGGGCCGAGGGATAATGAAAAACTGTTTTTT; length: 17; D: TRBD1; V: TRBV7-8; size: -; J: TRBJ1-4
CDR3: CAWSHAADRTDTQYF; DNA: TGTGCCTGGAGTCATGCGGCGGACCGCACAGATACGCAGTATTTT; length: 15; D: -; V: TRBV30; size: few; J: TRBJ2-3
CDR3: CAITLGGTDTQYF; DNA: TGTGCCATCACTCTAGGGGGCACAGATACGCAGTATTTT; length: 13; D: -; V: TRBV10-3; size: few; J: TRBJ2-3
CDR3: CASSLPGQQTYEQYF; DNA: TGTGCCAGCTCATTACCCGGACAGCAAACCTACGAGCAGTACTTC; length: 15; D: -; V: TRBV18; size: few; J: TRBJ2-7
CDR3: CASSGNYGYTF; DNA: TGTGCCAGCAGCGGAAACTATGGCTACACCTTC; length: 11; D: -; V: TRBV28; size: -; J: TRBJ1-2
CDR3: CASSSPGQIFSGNTIYF; DNA: TGTGCCAGTAGCTCCCCGGGACAGATCTTCTCTGGAAACACCATATATTTT; length: 17; D: TRBD1; V: TRBV19; size: few; J: TRBJ1-3
CDR3: CAWSKGWGYTF; DNA: TGTGCCTGGAGCAAGGGATGGGGCTACACCTTC; length: 11; D: -; V: TRBV30; size: few; J: TRBJ1-2
CDR3: CAWSEVAGELFF; DNA: TGTGCCTGGAGTGAGGTGGCCGGGGAGCTGTTTTTT; length: 12; D: -; V: TRBV30; size: few; J: TRBJ2-2